The 20 T cell receptor beta chains below come from one sample, sequenced in a study of cytomegalovirus exposure and HLA in healthy donors. The PCR made use of 60 Vbeta and 13 Jbeta primers. Assay: immunoSEQ multiplex PCR; the TCRdb copy retains only in-frame clones and omits some. The sample has 100,000 to 150,000 clones, roughly 71% seen once; the top ten hold about 6%. Sequencing used PBMCs. These receptors all come from a woman between 50 and 59 years old in good health and CMV-seropositive.

The chain employs TRBV19 and TRBJ2-7, with D uncertain. The CDR3 is 14 amino acids. Germline V gives CDR1 LNHDA, CDR2 SQIVND (reference sequence). Trimming removed 7 bases at V and 3 bases at J, with 16 bases between. This chain's CDR3 is CASTRGPRSYEQYF. CDR3 in DNA: TGTGCCAGTACTCGAGGCCCCCGCAGCTACGAGCAGTACTTC.

This chain uses TRBV2 with TRBJ2-1; 7 bases are shared with TRBD2. Losses at the gene ends were 7 bases for V and 12 bases for J; bases not matched to a gene: 9. Per germline, CDR1 SNHLY and CDR2 FYNNEI. This CDR3 contains 12 residues. CDR3 in DNA: TGTGCCAGCAAGTTCACTGGGGAGGGGCAGTTCTTC. Translated: CASKFTGEGQFF.

The rearrangement uses TRBV29-1 and TRBJ1-1; 7 bases are shared with TRBD1. Looked up from germline, CDR1 is SQVTM and CDR2 is ANQGSEA. The CDR3 is 14 residues long. The J segment lost 4 bases and the V segment lost 3 bases, leaving 8 bases of the junction unmatched. The CDR3 DNA is TGCAGCGTTGACGTGACAGGGCCGGCCACTGAAGCTTTCTTT. Amino acid sequence: CSVDVTGPATEAFF.

The chain links TRBV2 to TRBJ2-7; D ambiguous. The CDR3 runs 14 residues. Trimming left V 9 bases short and J 2 bases short, with 17 bases between. Germline lookup yields CDR1 SNHLY and CDR2 FYNNEI. CDR3 sequence (DNA): TGTGCCAGTACTTATCGCACCGGTCCCTACGAGCAGTACTTC. Its translation: CASTYRTGPYEQYF.

The DNA of the CDR3 is TGTGCCAGCAGCTTATGGACAGGGGGCGATGTACAGCCCCAGCATTTT. Protein product: CASSLWTGGDVQPQHF. The chain employs TRBV7-9 and TRBJ1-5, with TRBD1 matching 11 bases. Germline CDR1 and CDR2: SEHNR and FQNEAQ (reference sequence). J lost 7 bases, V lost 2 bases, and 7 bases had no gene match. The CDR3 extends over 16 amino acids.

This sequence joins TRBV11-2 and TRBJ2-7; 7 positions match TRBD2. CDR1 is SGHAT, CDR2 FQNNGV, per germline. The V gene end was trimmed by 5 bases and the J gene end by 2 bases; junction bases not matched to a gene: 6. The CDR3 has 14 amino acids. The CDR3 DNA reads TGTGCCAGCAGCCCAAGCCGGGGGGCCTACGAGCAGTACTTC. It translates to CASSPSRGAYEQYF.

The CDR3 sequence is CASSSRQGGLQPQHF. As DNA, the CDR3 is TGTGCCAGCAGCTCCCGACAGGGTGGATTACAGCCCCAGCATTTT. The V call is TRBV7-2, the J call TRBJ1-5, with TRBD1 matching 7 bases. The CDR3 runs to 15 residues. V was clipped by 4 bases and J by 7 bases; unmatched bases: 10. Germline CDR1 SGHTA, CDR2 FQGNSA. The full variable domain, in which reference TRBV7-2 and TRBJ1-5 provide the parts outside the CDR3, is GAGVSQSPSNKVTEKGKDVELRCDPISGHTALYWYRQSLGQGLEFLIYFQGNSAPDKSGLPSDRFSAERTGGSVSTLTIQRTQQEDSAVYLCASSSRQGGLQPQHFGDGTRLSIL.

This chain links TRBV7-9 with TRBJ2-3, with 11 bases matching TRBD2. The germline V gene has CDR1 SEHNR and CDR2 FQNEAQ (reference sequence). Trimming took 3 bases from V and 5 from J; bases not matched to a gene: 7. The CDR3 covers 16 residues. This chain's CDR3 is CASSFLTSGEGDTQYF. The DNA of the CDR3 is TGTGCCAGCAGCTTCCTGACTAGCGGGGAGGGAGATACGCAGTATTTT.

The chain has TRBV19 and TRBJ1-5, with D perhaps TRBD1 (6 bases). The CDR3 loop spans 17 amino acids. Trimming shortened V by 5 bases and J by 0 bases, and 17 bases separated the two germline ends. CDR1 is LNHDA and CDR2 is SQIVND in the germline V gene (reference sequence). The CDR3 DNA sequence: TGTGCCAGTAGTCTGCCGGGCGGGGGGCGTAGCAATCAGCCCCAGCATTTT. Translation gives CASSLPGGGRSNQPQHF.

V and J are TRBV7-2 and TRBJ1-2, with unresolved D. The CDR3 loop spans 13 amino acids. Germline CDR1 is SGHTA and CDR2 is FQGNSA. V shed 5 bases and J shed 1 base, with 8 bases lying between them. As DNA, the CDR3 is TGTGCCAGCAGCGTGGGAGATAACTATGGCTACACCTTC. This sequence encodes CASSVGDNYGYTF.

V usage is TRBV11-3 and J usage is TRBJ2-2; D gene uncertain. Germline V gives CDR1 SGHNT, CDR2 YENEEA. The CDR3 consists of 13 residues. Trimming removed 1 base at V and 6 bases at J, with 6 bases between. This chain's CDR3 is CASSLVRSGELFF. The CDR3 region has the DNA TGTGCCAGCAGCTTAGTTCGTTCCGGGGAGCTGTTTTTT.

This clone was detected once. The V call is TRBV5-5, the J call TRBJ1-3; 7 bases are shared with TRBD1. Per germline, CDR1 SGHKS and CDR2 YYEKEE (reference sequence). This CDR3 is 15 amino acids long. The ends lost 4 bases at V and 0 bases at J; junction bases unmatched: 4. The CDR3 spells CASSPRTGSGNTIYF. Here the CDR3 DNA reads TGTGCCAGCAGCCCGAGGACAGGCTCTGGAAACACCATATATTTT. The variable domain in full, with the rest retrieved from reference TRBV5-5 and TRBJ1-3, is DAGVTQSPTHLIKTRGQQVTLRCSPISGHKSVSWYQQVLGQGPQFIFQYYEKEERGRGNFPDRFSARQFPNYSSELNVNALLLGDSALYLCASSPRTGSGNTIYFGEGSWLTVV.

The chain employs TRBV6-1 and TRBJ2-7; D possibly corresponds to TRBD2 (5 bases). In germline, CDR1 is MNHNS, CDR2 SASEGT. Trimming took off 6 bases at V and 2 bases at J, with 8 bases between the two ends. The CDR3 contains 12 residues. The chain's CDR3 is CASRRDPYEQYF. DNA of the CDR3: TGTGCCAGCAGGAGGGATCCCTACGAGCAGTACTTC.

The chain links TRBV29-1 to TRBJ1-1, with D maybe TRBD1 (5 bases). Trimming took 7 bases from V and 5 from J, leaving 14 bases between them. The CDR3 is 12 amino acids. CDR1 SQVTM and CDR2 ANQGSEA come from the germline V gene. CDR3 amino acids: CSGSPGGTEAFF. The CDR3 DNA reads TGCAGCGGTAGCCCGGGGGGAACTGAAGCTTTCTTT.

V usage is TRBV28 and J usage is TRBJ2-7; possible D gene TRBD1, 5 bases. In germline, CDR1 is MDHEN, CDR2 SYDVKM. The CDR3 extends over 13 amino acids. The V end lost 5 bases, the J end lost 4 bases, and 12 bases lay between the germline ends. As DNA, the CDR3 is TGTGCCAGCAGTACCCTCACAGGATACGAGCAGTACTTC. Protein: CASSTLTGYEQYF.

The chain is built from TRBV15 and TRBJ2-5; no clear D gene. The V end lost 0 bases, the J end lost 5 bases, and 7 bases lay between the germline ends. The CDR3 runs 13 residues. Germline CDR1 LNHNV, CDR2 YYDKDF (reference sequence). This CDR3 reads CATSRDLEETQYF. Here the CDR3 DNA reads TGTGCCACCAGCAGAGATTTGGAGGAGACCCAGTACTTC.

This clone showed up just a few times. The chain recombines TRBV7-9 with TRBJ1-5, with a tentative D call TRBD1 (5 bases). The CDR3 is 14 amino acids. V dropped 5 bases and J dropped 4 bases, with 12 bases sitting between them. CDR1 and CDR2 (germline): SEHNR, FQNEAQ (reference sequence). CDR3 nucleotides: TGTGCCAGCAGCCCGAGTGGGGGGAATCAGCCCCAGCATTTT. Its protein product is CASSPSGGNQPQHF.

This clone was detected ten times or more. The V gene is TRBV6-5, the J gene TRBJ1-2, with a possible D match to TRBD1 (6 bases). CDR3 size: 13 residues. Germline V CDR1 and CDR2: MNHEY, SVGAGI. V was shortened by 6 bases and J by 10 bases, with 18 bases between the two germline ends. CDR3 loop: CASSRSGGRDYTF. Here the CDR3 DNA reads TGTGCCAGCAGCAGGAGCGGGGGGCGGGACTACACCTTC.

This chain connects TRBV2 to TRBJ2-3; 12 nucleotides line up with TRBD2. The germline CDR1 and CDR2 sequences are SNHLY and FYNNEI. The length of the CDR3 is 13 residues. Unmatched junction bases numbered 0, after V lost 8 bases and J lost 3 bases. The CDR3: CASGLAGTDTQYF. The CDR3 nucleotides read TGTGCCAGCGGACTAGCGGGGACAGATACGCAGTATTTT.

This rearrangement joins TRBV7-9 to TRBJ2-5; 9 bases are shared with TRBD2. The CDR3 covers 17 residues. Germline CDR1 reads SEHNR; CDR2 reads FQNEAQ (reference sequence). The ends lost 0 bases at V and 5 bases at J; junction bases unmatched: 10. The CDR3 reads CASSLALGGGAWETQYF. Here the CDR3 DNA reads TGTGCCAGCAGCTTAGCGCTCGGCGGGGGGGCCTGGGAGACCCAGTACTTC.